The TCR beta chain under discussion was sequenced for a study of blood T cells in healthy people across ages. Study-level findings and limits: The study found more naive CD4+ cells and higher diversity in long-lived than aged donors. Older individuals had lower TCR beta diversity per million T cells (the decline was roughly linear).

Alongside a J-beta primer mix, a sample-barcoded 5' primer served in a second PCR lasting roughly 6 to 11 cycles. TCRdb reanalysed the 5' RACE reads using MiXCR and keeps one entry per CDR3 protein. The table has approximately 1,000,000 distinct CDR3 sequences, roughly two fifths seen once. V lost 1 base, J lost 7 bases, and 11 bases lay in between. Germline CDR1 MGHRA, CDR2 YSYEKL. The CDR3 sequence is 14 residues long. This clonotype was found many times. Its matching antigen is unknown. The receptor comes from a man younger than 35 in good health. V gene TRBV4-1 combines with J gene TRBJ2-4; unclear D gene. Sequenced: blood. CDR3 nucleotide sequence: TGCGCCAGCAGCCAAGGGCCAATCGGGAACATTCAGTACTTC. It translates to CASSQGPIGNIQYF.